These 14 T cell receptor beta chains were sequenced from one sample in a study of T cell responses to AZD1222 COVID-19 vaccine. Clones were read by immunoSEQ multiplex PCR, and TCRdb kept only the in-frame ones, dropping some. Among some 130,000 clones listed, roughly 90% were seen once. Sequencing used peripheral blood, obtained on day 0 of AZD1222 vaccination. The receptors shown here come from an adult in good health.

The CDR3 sequence is CASSKAGAGVGNEQFF. The CDR3 DNA follows: TGTGCCAGCAGCAAAGCGGGAGCGGGAGTTGGTAATGAGCAGTTCTTC. The rearrangement links TRBV21-1 to TRBJ2-1; TRBD2 is the table's D call, not checked against the DNA. TRBV21-1 counts as a pseudogene. This CDR3 is 16 amino acids long.

In DNA form, the CDR3 reads TGCGCCAGCAGCTTGGGGCAGACACACACTGAAGCTTTCTTT. Amino acid sequence: CASSLGQTHTEAFF. The rearrangement uses TRBV5-1 and TRBJ1-1; unclear D gene. CDR3 length: 14 residues. V shed 0 bases and J shed 3 bases, with 9 bases lying between them. Germline assignment: CDR1 SGHRS and CDR2 YFSETQ. Drawing the rest from reference TRBV5-1 and TRBJ1-1, the complete variable domain is KAGVTQTPRYLIKTRGQQVTLSCSPISGHRSVSWYQQTPGQGLQFLFEYFSETQRNKGNFPGRFSGRQFSNSRSEMNVSTLELGDSALYLCASSLGQTHTEAFFGQGTRLTVV.

The chain combines TRBV30 with TRBJ1-5, with 8 bases lining up with TRBD1. The V gene's germline CDR1 is GTSNPN and CDR2 SVGIG (reference sequence). The V segment lost 3 bases and the J segment 6 bases; nucleotides outside the gene matches: 10. The CDR3 runs 15 residues. The CDR3 here is CAWSRTGFFGQPQHF. The CDR3 DNA follows: TGTGCCTGGAGCCGGACAGGGTTTTTTGGTCAGCCCCAGCATTTT.

This chain connects TRBV18 to TRBJ1-2; no firm D call. CDR1 and CDR2 from the germline V gene are KGHSH and LQKENI. The length of the CDR3 is 14 residues. V dropped 3 bases and J dropped 5 bases, with 13 bases sitting between them. The CDR3 sequence is CASSPGLDGYGYTF. The CDR3, as DNA: TGTGCCAGCTCACCTGGATTGGACGGTTATGGCTACACCTTC.

The J gene is TRBJ1-1, the V gene TRBV19; D call uncertain. The V gene lost 7 bases and the J gene lost 0 bases, with 24 bases spanning the gap. CDR1 and CDR2 from the germline V gene are LNHDA and SQIVND (reference sequence). This CDR3 is 18 amino acids long. As DNA, the CDR3 is TGTGCCAGTACCAATGTGGGTTGGGGTCCTAACTTGAACACTGAAGCTTTCTTT. Translated: CASTNVGWGPNLNTEAFF. The variable domain in full, completed from reference TRBV19 and TRBJ1-1, reads DGGITQSPKYLFRKEGQNVTLSCEQNLNHDAMYWYRQDPGQGLRLIYYSQIVNDFQKGDIAEGYSVSREKKESFPLTVTSAQKNPTAFYLCASTNVGWGPNLNTEAFFGQGTRLTVV.

The chain employs TRBV10-3 and TRBJ1-2, with a weak D call TRBD1 (5 bases). The ends were cut back, 6 bases at V and 8 bases at J, with 25 bases in the middle. The CDR3 covers 16 residues. Germline-derived CDR1 and CDR2 are ENHRY and SYGVKD. The CDR3 bases are TGTGCCATCAGAGAGCAGGGTTCTCAGCGGACTAGGGGCTACACCTTC. Protein: CAIREQGSQRTRGYTF.

The genes are TRBV18 and TRBJ2-1; 10 bases agree with TRBD2. Germline V lookup: CDR1 KGHSH, CDR2 LQKENI. Trimming at V came to 6 bases and at J to 6 bases, leaving 8 bases not matched to a gene. This CDR3 spans 15 amino acids. As DNA, the CDR3 is TGTGCCAGCTCGGCGGGAGCGGGAGGGGGCAATGAGCAGTTCTTC. Amino acids: CASSAGAGGGNEQFF.

CDR3 sequence reads: CASRRLPGVGLTDTQYF. The CDR3, as DNA: TGTGCCAGCAGGCGATTACCGGGAGTGGGACTAACAGATACGCAGTATTTT. The chain combines TRBV6-6 with TRBJ2-3; TRBD2 matches at 7 bases. Looked up from germline, CDR1 is MNHNY and CDR2 is SVGAGI (reference sequence). This CDR3 is built from 17 residues. The V gene end was trimmed by 6 bases and the J gene end by 3 bases; junction bases not matched to a gene: 15.

Judged by abundance, this clone is medium-sized. The chain couples TRBV14 to TRBJ1-2, with TRBD1 matching over 7 bases. The germline V gene encodes CDR1 SGHDN and CDR2 FVKESK. This CDR3 region has 14 residues. The junction had 5 bases not matched to a gene; V was cut back by 5 bases and J by 2 bases. The CDR3 bases are TGTGCCAGCAGCGACAGGGTAAAGAACTATGGCTACACCTTC. It encodes CASSDRVKNYGYTF.

The CDR3 DNA reads TGTGCCAGCAAAAGTATGGGACGACGACACAACAATGAGCAGTTCTTC. The encoded protein is CASKSMGRRHNNEQFF. The rearrangement links TRBV7-9 to TRBJ2-1; D tentatively fits TRBD1 or TRBD2 (5 bases each). The CDR3 extends over 16 amino acids. Trimming removed 7 bases from V and 5 bases from J, with 21 bases in between. Germline values: CDR1 SEHNR, CDR2 FQNEAQ (reference sequence).

CDR3 protein: CASSLREGTEAFF. The CDR3 DNA sequence: TGTGCCAGCAGCCTAAGGGAGGGCACTGAAGCTTTCTTT. The chain has TRBV12-3 or TRBV12-4 and TRBJ1-1; D unresolved. Trimming removed 6 bases from V and 4 bases from J, with 12 bases in between. CDR3 size: 13 residues.

This chain connects TRBV6-5 to TRBJ1-2; possibly TRBD1 for D (5 bases). V lost 2 bases and J lost 4, with 8 bases in between. This CDR3 is 13 amino acids long. Germline values: CDR1 MNHEY, CDR2 SVGAGI. The CDR3 loop reads CASSYDRSYGYTF. The CDR3 region has the DNA TGTGCCAGCAGTTACGACAGAAGCTATGGCTACACCTTC.

The V call is TRBV5-4, the J call TRBJ1-4, with 7 bases lining up with TRBD1. V shed 4 bases, J shed 4 bases, and the junction held 4 bases outside the gene matches. Looked up from germline, CDR1 is SGHNT and CDR2 is YYREEE (reference sequence). This CDR3 spans 14 amino acids. In DNA form, the CDR3 reads TGTGCCAGCAGCCGGGACAGACTTAATGAAAAACTGTTTTTT. Translation gives CASSRDRLNEKLFF.

This clone was found once. V gene TRBV6-5 combines with J gene TRBJ2-5; D possibly uses TRBD1 or TRBD2 (6 bases each). The CDR3 sequence is 14 residues long. Germline V gene data show CDR1 as MNHEY and CDR2 as SVGAGI. V was pared by 6 bases and J by 2 bases, with 13 bases between. The CDR3 loop reads CASRAPGAQETQYF. CDR3 DNA sequence: TGTGCCAGCAGGGCCCCGGGGGCTCAAGAGACCCAGTACTTC.